This T cell receptor (beta chain) was captured by sequencing in a study of blood T cell repertoires in COVID-19. Overall study: Spain, Italy and the United States supplied samples that represented acute and convalescent COVID-19. PBMCs, B-cell-depleted T cells, or T cells provided the cDNA or gDNA that made up the material.

Source study methods: Amplification of reference gene primers provided the estimated nucleated cell counts. Sequenced by immunoSEQ multiplex PCR; TCRdb stores in-frame clones only, minus some. The DNA gave D and trimming, while V, J and clone size come from that table. The sample has around 400,000 clones, around 92% seen once. Per germline, CDR1 KGHSH and CDR2 LQKENI. The CDR3 runs 14 residues. Trimming took off 2 bases at V and 1 base at J, with 8 bases between the two ends. Sequencing was performed on peripheral blood. This clonotype was obtained from a man aged 40-49 years with acute or convalescent COVID-19. V and J are TRBV18 and TRBJ1-1; D is undetermined. CDR3 region: CASSPGGRNTEAFF. CDR3 bases: TGTGCCAGCTCACCAGGAGGTCGGAACACTGAAGCTTTCTTT. The full variable domain, its missing parts supplied by reference TRBV18 and TRBJ1-1, is NAGVMQNPRHLVRRRGQEARLRCSPMKGHSHVYWYRQLPEEGLKFMVYLQKENIIDESGMPKERFSAEFPKEGPSILRIQQVVRGDSAAYFCASSPGGRNTEAFFGQGTRLTVV.